This paragraph reports one T cell receptor beta chain. Its specificity is unknown. This sample stems from a study of T cell clones after liver transplantation. Generated by immunoSEQ multiplex PCR, the TCRdb table keeps only in-frame clones and is missing some. Of 65,000 to 95,000 clones in the sample, over 70% were seen once. Notes on the study in general: A larger donor-reactive than third-party decline suggested partial antigen-specific deletion.

CDR1 is KGHSH, CDR2 LQKENI, per germline. CDR3 length: 17 amino acids. V shed 3 bases and J 3 bases; nucleotides not matched to a gene: 10. This TCR was sampled from a human donor who received a liver transplant. The V call is TRBV18, the J call TRBJ2-3, with TRBD1 matching over 9 bases. The material sequenced was CD4+ T cells from blood, taken before liver transplant. The CDR3 reads CASSPKDRGLVTDTQYF. In DNA form, the CDR3 reads TGTGCCAGCTCACCGAAAGACAGGGGGTTAGTAACAGATACGCAGTATTTT. Using reference TRBV18 and TRBJ2-3 for the parts outside the CDR3, the full variable domain is NAGVMQNPRHLVRRRGQEARLRCSPMKGHSHVYWYRQLPEEGLKFMVYLQKENIIDESGMPKERFSAEFPKEGPSILRIQQVVRGDSAAYFCASSPKDRGLVTDTQYFGPGTRLTVL.